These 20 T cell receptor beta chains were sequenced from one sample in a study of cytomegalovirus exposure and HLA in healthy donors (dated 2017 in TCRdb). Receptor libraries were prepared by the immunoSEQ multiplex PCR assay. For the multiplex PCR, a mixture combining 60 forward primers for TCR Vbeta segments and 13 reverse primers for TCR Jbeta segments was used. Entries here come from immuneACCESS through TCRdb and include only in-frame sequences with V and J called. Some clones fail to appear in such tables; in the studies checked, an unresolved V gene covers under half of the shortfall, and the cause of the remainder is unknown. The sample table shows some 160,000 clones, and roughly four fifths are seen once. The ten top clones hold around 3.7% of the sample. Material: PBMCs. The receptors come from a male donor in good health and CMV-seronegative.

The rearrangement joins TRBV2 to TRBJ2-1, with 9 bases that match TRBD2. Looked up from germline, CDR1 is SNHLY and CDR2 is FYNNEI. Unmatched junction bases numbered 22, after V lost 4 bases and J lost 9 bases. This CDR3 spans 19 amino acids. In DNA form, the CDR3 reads TGTGCCAGCAGTGGAGAGGATCTAGCGGGGCGTACCTACAATGGTGAGCAGTTCTTC. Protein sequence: CASSGEDLAGRTYNGEQFF.

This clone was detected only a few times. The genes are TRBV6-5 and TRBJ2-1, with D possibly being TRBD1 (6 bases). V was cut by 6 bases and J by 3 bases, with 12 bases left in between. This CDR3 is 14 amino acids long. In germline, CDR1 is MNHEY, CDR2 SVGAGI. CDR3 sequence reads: CASRERDNYNEQFF. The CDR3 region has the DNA TGTGCCAGCAGGGAACGGGACAACTACAATGAGCAGTTCTTC.

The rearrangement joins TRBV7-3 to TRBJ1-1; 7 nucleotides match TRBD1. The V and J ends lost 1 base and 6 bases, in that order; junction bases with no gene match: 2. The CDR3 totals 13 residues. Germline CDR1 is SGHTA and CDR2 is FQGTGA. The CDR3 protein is CASSLNDRAEAFF. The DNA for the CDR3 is TGTGCCAGCAGCTTAAACGACAGGGCTGAAGCTTTCTTT. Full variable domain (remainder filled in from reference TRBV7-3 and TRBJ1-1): GAGVSQTPSNKVTEKGKYVELRCDPISGHTALYWYRQSLGQGPEFLIYFQGTGAADDSGLPNDRFFAVRPEGSVSTLKIQRTERGDSAVYLCASSLNDRAEAFFGQGTRLTVV.

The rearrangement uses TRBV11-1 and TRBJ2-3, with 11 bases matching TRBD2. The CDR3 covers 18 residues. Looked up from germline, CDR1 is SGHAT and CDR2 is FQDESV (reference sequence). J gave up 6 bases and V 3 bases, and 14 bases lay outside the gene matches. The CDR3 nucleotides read TGTGCCAGCAGCTTCGCCTCGGGACTAGCGGACCCATCGGATACGCAGTATTTT. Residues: CASSFASGLADPSDTQYF.

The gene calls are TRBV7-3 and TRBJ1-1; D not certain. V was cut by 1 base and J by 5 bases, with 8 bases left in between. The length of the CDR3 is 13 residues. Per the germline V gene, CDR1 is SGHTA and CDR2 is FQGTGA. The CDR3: CASSLMSETEAFF. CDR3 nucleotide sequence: TGTGCCAGCAGCTTAATGAGTGAGACTGAAGCTTTCTTT.

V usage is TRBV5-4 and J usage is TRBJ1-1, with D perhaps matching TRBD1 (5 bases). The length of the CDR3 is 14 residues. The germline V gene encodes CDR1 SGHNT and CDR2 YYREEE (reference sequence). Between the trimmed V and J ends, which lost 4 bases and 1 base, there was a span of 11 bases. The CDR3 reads CASSSPDKNTEAFF. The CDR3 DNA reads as TGTGCCAGCAGCAGCCCGGACAAGAACACTGAAGCTTTCTTT.

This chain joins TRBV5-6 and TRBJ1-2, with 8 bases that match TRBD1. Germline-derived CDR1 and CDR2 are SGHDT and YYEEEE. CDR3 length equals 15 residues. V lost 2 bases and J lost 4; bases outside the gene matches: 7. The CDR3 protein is CASSFVSGGSYGYTF. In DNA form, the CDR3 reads TGTGCCAGCAGCTTTGTGTCAGGGGGCTCCTATGGCTACACCTTC.

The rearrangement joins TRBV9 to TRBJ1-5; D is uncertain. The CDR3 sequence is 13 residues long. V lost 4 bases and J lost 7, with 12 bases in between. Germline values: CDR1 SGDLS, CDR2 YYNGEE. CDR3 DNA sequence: TGTGCCAGCAGCAGCTACGGCGGACAGCCCCAGCATTTT. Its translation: CASSSYGGQPQHF.

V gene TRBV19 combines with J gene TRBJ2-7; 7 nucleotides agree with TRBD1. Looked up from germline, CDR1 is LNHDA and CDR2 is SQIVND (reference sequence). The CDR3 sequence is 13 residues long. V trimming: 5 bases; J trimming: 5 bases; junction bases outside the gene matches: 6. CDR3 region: CASSWTGTDEQYF. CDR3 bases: TGTGCCAGTAGTTGGACAGGAACGGACGAGCAGTACTTC.

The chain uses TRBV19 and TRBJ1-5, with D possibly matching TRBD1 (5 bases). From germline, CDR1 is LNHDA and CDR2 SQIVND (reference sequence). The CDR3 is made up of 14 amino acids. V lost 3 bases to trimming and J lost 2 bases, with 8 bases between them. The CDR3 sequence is CASSMTVGNQPQHF. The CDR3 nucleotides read TGTGCCAGTAGTATGACAGTGGGCAATCAGCCCCAGCATTTT.

As DNA, the CDR3 is TGTGCCACCGGACAGGGGGAAGAGACCCAGTACTTC. Protein sequence: CATGQGEETQYF. The rearrangement links TRBV10-3 to TRBJ2-5; 10 bases agree with TRBD1. The J segment lost 3 bases and the V segment lost 10 bases, leaving 2 bases of the junction unmatched. This CDR3 spans 12 amino acids. CDR1 ENHRY and CDR2 SYGVKD come from the germline V gene.

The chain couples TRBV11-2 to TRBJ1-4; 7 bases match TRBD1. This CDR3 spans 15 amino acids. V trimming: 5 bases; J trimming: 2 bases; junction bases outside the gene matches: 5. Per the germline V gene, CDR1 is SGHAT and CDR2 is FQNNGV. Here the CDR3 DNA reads TGTGCCAGCAGCATTGACAGGGTGACTAATGAAAAACTGTTTTTT. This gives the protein CASSIDRVTNEKLFF.

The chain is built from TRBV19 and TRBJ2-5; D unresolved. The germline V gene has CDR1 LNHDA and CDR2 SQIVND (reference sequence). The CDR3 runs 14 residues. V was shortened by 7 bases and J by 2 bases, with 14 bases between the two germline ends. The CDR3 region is CASTTTFGQETQYF. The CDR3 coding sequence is TGTGCCAGTACCACCACCTTCGGGCAAGAGACCCAGTACTTC.

The CDR3 sequence is CASSVGGHGELFF. The CDR3 DNA sequence: TGTGCCAGCAGCGTAGGCGGCCACGGGGAGCTGTTTTTT. This chain joins TRBV9 and TRBJ2-2; no reliable D call. The V end lost 0 bases, the J end lost 7 bases, and 7 bases lay between the germline ends. Germline V gives CDR1 SGDLS, CDR2 YYNGEE. The CDR3 has 13 amino acids.

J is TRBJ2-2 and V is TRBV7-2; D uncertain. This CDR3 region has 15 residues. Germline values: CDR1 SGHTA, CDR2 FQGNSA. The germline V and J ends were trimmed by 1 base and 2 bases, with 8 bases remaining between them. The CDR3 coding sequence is TGTGCCAGCAGCTTAGGTCAGTCAAACACCGGGGAGCTGTTTTTT. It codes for CASSLGQSNTGELFF.

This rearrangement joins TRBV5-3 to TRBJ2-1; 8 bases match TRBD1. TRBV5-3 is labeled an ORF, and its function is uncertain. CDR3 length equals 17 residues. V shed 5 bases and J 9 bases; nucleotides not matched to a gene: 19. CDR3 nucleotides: TGTGCCAGAAGACCAAGACAGGGGTACGTTCTTGCTAGTGAGCAGTTCTTC. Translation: CARRPRQGYVLASEQFF.

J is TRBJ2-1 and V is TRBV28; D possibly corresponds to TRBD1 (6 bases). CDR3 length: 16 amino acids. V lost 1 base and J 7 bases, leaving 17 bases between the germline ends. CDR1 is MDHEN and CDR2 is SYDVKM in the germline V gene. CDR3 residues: CASSLLGAPSGNEQFF. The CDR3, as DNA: TGTGCCAGCAGTTTATTGGGGGCGCCCTCAGGGAATGAGCAGTTCTTC.

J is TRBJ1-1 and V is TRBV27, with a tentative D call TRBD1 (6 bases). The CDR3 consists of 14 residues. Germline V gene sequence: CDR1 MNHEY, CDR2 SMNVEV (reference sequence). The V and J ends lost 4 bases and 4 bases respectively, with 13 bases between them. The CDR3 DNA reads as TGTGCCAGCAGTTGGGGCAGGGGCGCCACTGAAGCTTTCTTT. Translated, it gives CASSWGRGATEAFF.

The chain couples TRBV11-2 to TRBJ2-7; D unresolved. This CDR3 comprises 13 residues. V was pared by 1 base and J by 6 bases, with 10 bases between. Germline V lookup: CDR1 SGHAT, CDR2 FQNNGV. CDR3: CASSLGLPGEQYF. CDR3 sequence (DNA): TGTGCCAGCAGCTTAGGGCTTCCTGGCGAGCAGTACTTC.

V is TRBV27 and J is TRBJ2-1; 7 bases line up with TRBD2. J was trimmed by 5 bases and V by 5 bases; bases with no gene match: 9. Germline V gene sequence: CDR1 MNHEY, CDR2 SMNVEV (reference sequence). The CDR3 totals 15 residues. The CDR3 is CASSHRVGLDNEQFF. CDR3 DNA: TGTGCCAGCAGTCACCGCGTAGGACTAGACAATGAGCAGTTCTTC.